These 19 T cell receptor beta chains came from one sample sequenced in a study of regulatory and conventional T cells in RAG deficiency. Here immunoSEQ multiplex PCR was the method, and the copy in TCRdb shows in-frame clones only, minus some. Of some 23,000 clones in the sample, 93% were seen once. Conventional CD4+ T cells were sorted from blood as CD25-low CD127-high cells. These same data were also listed under a study on regulatory T cells. That report adds: Primers: 52 TRBV forward and 13 TRBJ reverse.

Sequencing used CD4+ T cells sorted from blood. Receptor source: a human donor in good health.

This chain uses TRBV5-4 with TRBJ1-2; D not resolved. Between the trimmed V and J ends, which lost 4 bases and 2 bases, there was a span of 9 bases. CDR3 length: 13 residues. Germline loops: CDR1 SGHNT, CDR2 YYREEE (reference sequence). The CDR3 DNA follows: TGTGCCAGCAGCCCGCGGTCCAACTATGGCTACACCTTC. Its translation is CASSPRSNYGYTF. Full variable domain (missing parts from reference TRBV5-4 and TRBJ1-2): ETGVTQSPTHLIKTRGQQVTLRCSSQSGHNTVSWYQQALGQGPQFIFQYYREEENGRGNFPPRFSGLQFPNYSSELNVNALELDDSALYLCASSPRSNYGYTFGSGTRLTVV.

The chain links TRBV6-5 to TRBJ1-2; D call uncertain. Per germline, CDR1 MNHEY and CDR2 SVGAGI. This CDR3 has 13 amino acids. Trimming left V 0 bases short and J 2 bases short, with 4 bases between. This CDR3 is CASSYSGNYGYTF. DNA for the CDR3: TGTGCCAGCAGTTACTCGGGAAACTATGGCTACACCTTC.

J is TRBJ2-5 and V is TRBV6-5; D not resolved. CDR1 is MNHEY, CDR2 SVGAGI, per germline. With 0 bases removed from V and 2 bases from J, the gap between germline ends came to 7 bases. The CDR3 has 14 amino acids. The CDR3 DNA sequence: TGTGCCAGCAGTTACTCTGGCAGACAAGAGACCCAGTACTTC. It encodes CASSYSGRQETQYF.

This rearrangement joins TRBV28 to TRBJ2-3, with TRBD2 matching 7 bases. Germline CDR1 reads MDHEN; CDR2 reads SYDVKM. The V gene end was trimmed by 9 bases and the J gene end by 2 bases; junction bases not matched to a gene: 8. The CDR3 length is 14 residues. The CDR3 reads CASSIAGNTDTQYF. CDR3 nucleotide sequence: TGTGCCAGTTCGATAGCGGGCAACACAGATACGCAGTATTTT.

The chain carries TRBV30 and TRBJ1-1; D is undetermined. Germline loops: CDR1 GTSNPN, CDR2 SVGIG (reference sequence). The V end was cut by 2 bases, the J end by 4 bases, with 14 bases between. This CDR3 is 14 amino acids long. CDR3 nucleotides: TGTGCCTGGAGTCAGACCGGGGTACTCACTGAAGCTTTCTTT. Its protein product is CAWSQTGVLTEAFF.

In DNA, the CDR3 is TGTGCCAGCTCACCACCTGGGACAGGGAGCTACGAGCAGTACTTC. Translated: CASSPPGTGSYEQYF. The genes are TRBV18 and TRBJ2-5; 9 positions match TRBD1. The J call may be wrong; the DNA end is better matched by TRBJ2-7. Germline CDR1 KGHSH, CDR2 LQKENI. The CDR3 extends over 15 amino acids.

The chain employs TRBV4-2 and TRBJ2-5, with D perhaps TRBD2 (6 bases). In germline, CDR1 is LGHNA, CDR2 YNFKEQ. This CDR3 contains 14 residues. Trimming stripped 1 base from V and 1 base from J, with 7 bases between. In nucleotides, the CDR3 is TGTGCCAGCAGCCAAGCCGGGGGCCAAGAGACCCAGTACTTC. Its translation is CASSQAGGQETQYF.

The chain uses TRBV19 and TRBJ1-5; D is possibly TRBD1 (5 bases). Germline V gene data show CDR1 as LNHDA and CDR2 as SQIVND (reference sequence). Trimming took 5 bases from V and 2 from J, leaving 10 bases between them. The CDR3 loop spans 14 amino acids. The CDR3 is CASSPPGGNQPQHF. In DNA form, the CDR3 reads TGTGCCAGTAGTCCCCCGGGGGGCAATCAGCCCCAGCATTTT.

This chain connects TRBV18 to TRBJ1-3, with D uncertain. Germline V lookup: CDR1 KGHSH, CDR2 LQKENI. The CDR3 consists of 15 residues. V was clipped by 6 bases and J by 0 bases, with 12 bases between them. CDR3 in DNA: TGTGCCAGCTCCCAAGGACGGAACTCTGGAAACACCATATATTTT. This encodes CASSQGRNSGNTIYF.

The chain links TRBV23-1 to TRBJ2-7; D unresolved. TRBV23-1 is given ORF status, its function remaining uncertain. This CDR3 has 14 residues. Deletions cut 0 bases from V and 5 bases from J, with 11 bases between. CDR3 sequence (DNA): TGCGCCAGCAGTCAATCAAAGGAAGTTCACGAGCAGTACTTC. It is translated as CASSQSKEVHEQYF.

CDR3 sequence: CASSADWSQETQYF. In DNA form, the CDR3 reads TGTGCCAGTAGTGCGGACTGGTCCCAAGAGACCCAGTACTTC. The V call is TRBV19, the J call TRBJ2-5; TRBD2 is a possible D gene (5 bases). Trimming stripped 5 bases from V and 1 base from J, with 11 bases between. The CDR3 contains 14 residues. The germline V gene has CDR1 LNHDA and CDR2 SQIVND (reference sequence).

The chain recombines TRBV25-1 with TRBJ2-7; D might be TRBD1 (5 bases). CDR1 and CDR2 from the germline V gene are MGHDK and SYGVNS. V lost 1 base and J 1 base, leaving 8 bases between the germline ends. CDR3 length equals 14 residues. The CDR3 region is CASSEFGASYEQYF. CDR3 nucleotide sequence: TGTGCCAGCAGTGAATTTGGGGCGTCCTACGAGCAGTACTTC.

The V call is TRBV6-5, the J call TRBJ2-7, with D hard to call. This CDR3 region has 11 residues. V was trimmed by 6 bases and J by 5 bases, leaving 8 bases between them. Germline V lookup: CDR1 MNHEY, CDR2 SVGAGI. The CDR3 loop reads CASRALHEQYF. The CDR3 DNA reads TGTGCCAGCAGGGCACTACACGAGCAGTACTTC.

The chain recombines TRBV7-9 with TRBJ1-2; 7 bases align to TRBD1. Trimming cost V 6 bases and J 6 bases; bases outside gene matches: 7. CDR3 length: 13 residues. Germline CDR1 and CDR2: SEHNR and FQNEAQ (reference sequence). The CDR3 reads CASRTTGKNGYTF. The CDR3 DNA follows: TGTGCCAGCAGGACGACAGGGAAAAATGGCTACACCTTC.

The rearrangement links TRBV12-5 to TRBJ2-1; D is unresolved. The germline gives CDR1 LGHNT, CDR2 FRNRAP. The CDR3 length is 11 residues. The V end was cut by 6 bases, the J end by 6 bases, with 6 bases between. The chain's CDR3 is CASGVVNEQFF. The CDR3 DNA sequence: TGTGCTAGTGGGGTGGTCAATGAGCAGTTCTTC.

The chain employs TRBV15 and TRBJ1-5; D gene uncertain. The ends were cut back, 2 bases at V and 5 bases at J, with 10 bases in the middle. From germline, CDR1 is LNHNV and CDR2 YYDKDF (reference sequence). This CDR3 is 14 amino acids long. This CDR3 is CATSRFPTDQPQHF. The CDR3 DNA follows: TGTGCCACCAGCAGATTTCCTACCGATCAGCCCCAGCATTTT.

The J gene is TRBJ2-7, the V gene TRBV11-3; D is perhaps TRBD1 (5 bases). Between the trimmed V and J ends, which lost 1 base and 0 bases, there was a span of 10 bases. The CDR3 is 15 amino acids. Germline-derived CDR1 and CDR2 are SGHNT and YENEEA. The CDR3 DNA follows: TGTGCCAGCAGCTTAGTGCACAGGAACTCCTACGAGCAGTACTTC. Its protein is CASSLVHRNSYEQYF. Using reference TRBV11-3 and TRBJ2-7 for the parts outside the CDR3, the full variable domain is EAGVVQSPRYKIIEKKQPVAFWCNPISGHNTLYWYLQNLGQGPELLIRYENEEAVDDSQLPKDRFSAERLKGVDSTLKIQPAELGDSAVYLCASSLVHRNSYEQYFGPGTRLTVT.

The chain employs TRBV19 and TRBJ2-3; 9 bases align to TRBD1. CDR1 and CDR2 from the germline V gene are LNHDA and SQIVND (reference sequence). Trimming cost V 6 bases and J 2 bases; bases outside gene matches: 3. This CDR3 is built from 14 residues. The CDR3 DNA reads as TGTGCCAGTAGACAGGGGGCCTACACAGATACGCAGTATTTT. Translation: CASRQGAYTDTQYF.

The chain joins TRBV5-5 to TRBJ2-7; 9 bases line up with TRBD1. The CDR3 is 15 residues long. The V gene end was trimmed by 5 bases and the J gene end by 0 bases; junction bases not matched to a gene: 6. Germline CDR1 is SGHKS and CDR2 is YYEKEE (reference sequence). The CDR3 coding sequence is TGTGCCAGCAGAATACAGGGGGCGAGCTCCTACGAGCAGTACTTC. It encodes CASRIQGASSYEQYF.